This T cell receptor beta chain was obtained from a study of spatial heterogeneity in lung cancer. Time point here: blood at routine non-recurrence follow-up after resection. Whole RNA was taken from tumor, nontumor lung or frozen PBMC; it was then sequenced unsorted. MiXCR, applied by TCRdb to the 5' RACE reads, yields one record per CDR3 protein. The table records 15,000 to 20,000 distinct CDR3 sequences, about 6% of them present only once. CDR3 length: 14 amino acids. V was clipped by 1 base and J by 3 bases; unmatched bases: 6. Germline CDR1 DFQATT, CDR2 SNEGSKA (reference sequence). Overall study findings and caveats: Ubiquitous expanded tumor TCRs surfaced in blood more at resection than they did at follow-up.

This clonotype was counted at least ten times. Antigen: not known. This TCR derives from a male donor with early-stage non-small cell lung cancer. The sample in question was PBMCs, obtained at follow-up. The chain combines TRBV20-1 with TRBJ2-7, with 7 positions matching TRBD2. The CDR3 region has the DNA TGCAGTGCTAGAGTAGCGGGTGTACTCTACGAGCAGTACTTC. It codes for CSARVAGVLYEQYF.